Presented here are 24 T cell receptor beta chains from one specimen sequenced in a study of cytomegalovirus exposure and HLA in healthy donors. Amplification used 60 Vbeta primers and 13 Jbeta primers. The table came from immunoSEQ multiplex PCR; TCRdb's copy has only in-frame clones and leaves some out. The clone table shows 150,000 to 200,000 clones, with the ten largest holding 2.1%. Sequenced: PBMCs. The receptor source for this set is a young man in good health and CMV-seronegative.

The chain combines TRBV7-3 with TRBJ1-2; D might be TRBD1 (6 bases). The V and J ends lost 5 bases and 8 bases respectively, with 15 bases between them. The V gene's germline CDR1 is SGHTA and CDR2 FQGTGA. CDR3 length: 13 residues. CDR3 loop: CASSPAGERGYTF. CDR3 in DNA: TGTGCCAGCAGCCCGGCAGGGGAGCGGGGCTACACCTTC.

The chain couples TRBV5-6 to TRBJ2-1, with D possibly being TRBD1 (5 bases). Germline values: CDR1 SGHDT, CDR2 YYEEEE. The CDR3 sequence is 15 residues long. The ends were cut back, 1 base at V and 4 bases at J, with 12 bases in the middle. The CDR3 coding sequence is TGTGCCAGCAGCTTGACTGGGGCCCAATACAATGAGCAGTTCTTC. It yields the protein CASSLTGAQYNEQFF.

The chain recombines TRBV5-4 with TRBJ2-1; 9 positions agree with TRBD2. J gave up 4 bases and V 0 bases, and 5 bases lay outside the gene matches. The CDR3 consists of 16 residues. Germline V CDR1 and CDR2: SGHNT, YYREEE (reference sequence). The CDR3 reads CASSLAGAGGYNEQFF. The CDR3 DNA reads as TGTGCCAGCAGCTTGGCTGGAGCGGGAGGTTACAATGAGCAGTTCTTC.

The J gene is TRBJ2-1, the V gene TRBV28; D is unclear. The CDR3 runs to 12 residues. The V gene's germline CDR1 is MDHEN and CDR2 SYDVKM. The germline V and J ends were trimmed by 3 bases and 8 bases, with 8 bases remaining between them. In DNA form, the CDR3 reads TGTGCCAGCAGTTTCCCCGTCGATGAGCAGTTCTTC. It translates to CASSFPVDEQFF.

J is TRBJ2-1 and V is TRBV5-1; 10 nucleotides align to TRBD1. The V gene end was trimmed by 4 bases and the J gene end by 5 bases; junction bases not matched to a gene: 6. Per the germline V gene, CDR1 is SGHRS and CDR2 is YFSETQ. CDR3 length: 15 residues. The CDR3 region is CASSPTGTGDNEQFF. The CDR3 DNA reads as TGCGCCAGCAGCCCTACCGGGACAGGGGACAATGAGCAGTTCTTC.

The chain joins TRBV19 to TRBJ2-5; 11 bases fit TRBD2. Germline loops: CDR1 LNHDA, CDR2 SQIVND (reference sequence). The trim removed 6 bases at V and 5 bases at J, leaving 11 bases unmatched. The CDR3 is 16 residues long. As DNA, the CDR3 is TGTGCCAGTAGCAAACTAGCGGGAGCCCTTGGGGAGACCCAGTACTTC. The encoded protein is CASSKLAGALGETQYF. Looking up the rest from reference TRBV19 and TRBJ2-5 gives the full variable domain: DGGITQSPKYLFRKEGQNVTLSCEQNLNHDAMYWYRQDPGQGLRLIYYSQIVNDFQKGDIAEGYSVSREKKESFPLTVTSAQKNPTAFYLCASSKLAGALGETQYFGPGTRLLVL.

The rearrangement uses TRBV6-1 and TRBJ1-5, with D hard to call. Trimming stripped 2 bases from V and 2 bases from J, with 7 bases between. Germline V gene sequence: CDR1 MNHNS, CDR2 SASEGT. This CDR3 spans 14 amino acids. CDR3 in amino acids: CASSEFSGNQPQHF. DNA of the CDR3: TGTGCCAGCAGTGAATTTTCCGGCAATCAGCCCCAGCATTTT.

The J gene is TRBJ1-2, the V gene TRBV5-4, with 9 bases aligning to TRBD1. The length of the CDR3 is 12 residues. The V and J ends lost 5 bases and 4 bases, in that order; junction bases with no gene match: 0. The V gene's germline CDR1 is SGHNT and CDR2 YYREEE (reference sequence). The CDR3 nucleotides are TGTGCCAGCAGGGACAGGGGCTATGGCTACACCTTC. Translated, it gives CASRDRGYGYTF.

The rearrangement uses TRBV5-4 and TRBJ1-2; 9 positions match TRBD1. The CDR3 extends over 17 amino acids. Germline V gives CDR1 SGHNT, CDR2 YYREEE (reference sequence). The trim removed 0 bases at V and 0 bases at J, leaving 6 bases unmatched. The CDR3 spells CASSLGGQGSTNYGYTF. DNA for the CDR3: TGTGCCAGCAGCTTGGGGGGACAGGGTTCCACTAACTATGGCTACACCTTC.

This sequence joins TRBV7-2 and TRBJ1-1, with a possible D match to TRBD1 (6 bases). This CDR3 region has 15 residues. V shed 1 base and J shed 0 bases, with 9 bases lying between them. Germline loops: CDR1 SGHTA, CDR2 FQGNSA. The CDR3 loop reads CASSLDSGVNTEAFF. The CDR3 DNA reads as TGTGCCAGCAGCTTAGATTCAGGGGTGAACACTGAAGCTTTCTTT.

The V gene is TRBV5-5, the J gene TRBJ2-1, with 12 bases that match TRBD2. In germline, CDR1 is SGHKS, CDR2 YYEKEE (reference sequence). The V gene end was trimmed by 5 bases and the J gene end by 7 bases; junction bases not matched to a gene: 7. The CDR3 has 15 amino acids. CDR3 DNA sequence: TGTGCCAGCAGTTCTCGACTAGCGGGAGTTAATGAGCAGTTCTTC. This translates into CASSSRLAGVNEQFF.

The genes are TRBV27 and TRBJ2-1; the match to TRBD2 covers 9 bases. Germline assignment: CDR1 MNHEY and CDR2 SMNVEV (reference sequence). The CDR3 has 18 residues. V lost 7 bases to trimming and J lost 3 bases; unmatched junction nucleotides: 16. The CDR3 DNA sequence: TGTGCCAGCATCGCGGGGGGCGGGAGGGCCGGGGTCTACAATGAGCAGTTCTTC. Protein sequence: CASIAGGGRAGVYNEQFF.

This sequence joins TRBV7-2 and TRBJ1-5; D gene unclear. Trimming left V 5 bases short and J 7 bases short, with 9 bases between. CDR3 length: 12 amino acids. CDR1 and CDR2 (germline): SGHTA, FQGNSA. The CDR3 nucleotides are TGTGCCAGCAGCCGTACCGGGCAGCCCCAGCATTTT. Amino acid sequence: CASSRTGQPQHF.

As regards this clone: Its ends do not fully match the called genes, so a read error is possible. This sequence joins TRBV7-8 and TRBJ1-1; D not certain. The CDR3 runs to 12 residues. The germline V gene has CDR1 SGHVS and CDR2 FQNEAQ. In DNA, the CDR3 is TGTGCCAGCAGCTTAGTAAAGGCAGGCCCGGGATTT. It is translated as CASSLVKAGPGF.

This sequence joins TRBV10-1 and TRBJ2-3, with D possibly matching TRBD1 (6 bases). This CDR3 is built from 15 residues. Trimming shortened V by 5 bases and J by 0 bases, and 12 bases separated the two germline ends. Per the germline V gene, CDR1 is WNHNN and CDR2 is SYGVQD (reference sequence). The CDR3: CASSKTGSSTDTQYF. CDR3 bases: TGCGCCAGCAGTAAAACAGGGTCTAGCACAGATACGCAGTATTTT.

The rearrangement joins TRBV30 to TRBJ1-6; D call uncertain. This CDR3 comprises 12 residues. Germline loops: CDR1 GTSNPN, CDR2 SVGIG (reference sequence). Trimming took off 3 bases at V and 9 bases at J, with 9 bases between the two ends. CDR3 DNA sequence: TGTGCCTGGAGCCAGGTCGGTTCACCCCTCCACTTT. Its protein product is CAWSQVGSPLHF.

The chain carries TRBV6-1 and TRBJ2-1, with TRBD2 matching 11 bases. Germline V CDR1 and CDR2: MNHNS, SASEGT. V was pared by 10 bases and J by 7 bases, with 9 bases of the junction left unmatched. The CDR3 covers 14 residues. CDR3: CATHSGRAYNEQFF. The DNA for the CDR3 is TGTGCCACTCATAGCGGGAGGGCTTATAATGAGCAGTTCTTC.

J is TRBJ1-1 and V is TRBV5-1; tentative D call: TRBD1 (6 bases). Germline V lookup: CDR1 SGHRS, CDR2 YFSETQ. This CDR3 has 13 amino acids. V lost 7 bases, J lost 4 bases, and 14 bases lay in between. The CDR3 here is CASFSTGSTEAFF. The CDR3 DNA reads as TGCGCCAGCTTTTCGACAGGCAGCACTGAAGCTTTCTTT.

The V call is TRBV12-5, the J call TRBJ2-3; TRBD1 matches at 8 bases. V lost 6 bases to trimming and J lost 2 bases; unmatched junction nucleotides: 4. The CDR3 consists of 14 residues. Germline V gene lookup returns CDR1 LGHNT and CDR2 FRNRAP. CDR3 in DNA: TGTGCTAGTGGCCGGGGACAGGACACAGATACGCAGTATTTT. Residues: CASGRGQDTDTQYF.

The chain uses TRBV6-5 and TRBJ2-1; tentatively, D is TRBD2 (6 bases). The germline V gene has CDR1 MNHEY and CDR2 SVGAGI. This CDR3 is built from 13 residues. V dropped 6 bases and J dropped 6 bases, with 12 bases sitting between them. CDR3 residues: CASSYVSGNEQFF. In DNA form, the CDR3 reads TGTGCCAGCAGCTATGTTAGCGGCAATGAGCAGTTCTTC.

The J gene is TRBJ2-1, the V gene TRBV7-9, with TRBD2 matching over 9 bases. The CDR3 is 16 amino acids. V dropped 8 bases and J dropped 8; count of bases not matched to a gene: 16. From germline, CDR1 is SEHNR and CDR2 FQNEAQ (reference sequence). This CDR3 is CASDPFFSGSSDEQFF. DNA for the CDR3: TGTGCCAGCGATCCCTTCTTTAGCGGGAGTTCAGATGAGCAGTTCTTC.

V is TRBV9 and J is TRBJ2-3, with D perhaps TRBD2 (6 bases). V was trimmed by 4 bases and J by 4 bases, leaving 16 bases between them. Germline assignment: CDR1 SGDLS and CDR2 YYNGEE. CDR3 size: 15 residues. DNA of the CDR3: TGTGCCAGCAGCCCCCTCGGGGGTTGGGCAGATACGCAGTATTTT. It translates to CASSPLGGWADTQYF.

The V gene is TRBV7-2, the J gene TRBJ1-2; a weak D match, TRBD1 (5 bases). Germline assignment: CDR1 SGHTA and CDR2 FQGNSA. The CDR3 runs 14 residues. The V end lost 1 base, the J end lost 2 bases, and 8 bases lay between the germline ends. DNA of the CDR3: TGTGCCAGCAGCTTAGGAACAGGCAACTATGGCTACACCTTC. Encoded protein: CASSLGTGNYGYTF.

The V gene is TRBV10-3, the J gene TRBJ1-3, with D tentatively TRBD1 (5 bases). Trimming took off 6 bases at V and 0 bases at J, with 9 bases between the two ends. This CDR3 region has 14 residues. Looked up from germline, CDR1 is ENHRY and CDR2 is SYGVKD. The CDR3 nucleotides are TGTGCCATCAGGCGACAGTCCTCTGGAAACACCATATATTTT. This sequence encodes CAIRRQSSGNTIYF.